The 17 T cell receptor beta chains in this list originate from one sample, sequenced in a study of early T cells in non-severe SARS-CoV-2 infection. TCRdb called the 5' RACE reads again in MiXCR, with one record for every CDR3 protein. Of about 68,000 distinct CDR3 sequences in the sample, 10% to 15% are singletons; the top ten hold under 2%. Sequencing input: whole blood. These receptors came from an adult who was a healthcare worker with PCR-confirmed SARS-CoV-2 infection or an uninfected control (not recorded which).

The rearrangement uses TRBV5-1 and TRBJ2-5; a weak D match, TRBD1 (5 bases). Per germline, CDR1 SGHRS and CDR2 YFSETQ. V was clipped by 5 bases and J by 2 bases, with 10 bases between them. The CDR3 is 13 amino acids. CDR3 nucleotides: TGCGCCAGCAGAAGGTCAGGGCAAGAGACCCAGTACTTC. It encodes CASRRSGQETQYF. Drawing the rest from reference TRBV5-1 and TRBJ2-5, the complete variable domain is KAGVTQTPRYLIKTRGQQVTLSCSPISGHRSVSWYQQTPGQGLQFLFEYFSETQRNKGNFPGRFSGRQFSNSRSEMNVSTLELGDSALYLCASRRSGQETQYFGPGTRLLVL.

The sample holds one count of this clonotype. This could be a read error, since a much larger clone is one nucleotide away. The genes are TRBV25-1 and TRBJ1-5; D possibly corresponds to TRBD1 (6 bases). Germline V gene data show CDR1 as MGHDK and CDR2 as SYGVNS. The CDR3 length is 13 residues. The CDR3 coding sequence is TGTACCAGCAGTGATGGGGGCGGGCAGCCCCAGCATTTT. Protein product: CTSSDGGGQPQHF.

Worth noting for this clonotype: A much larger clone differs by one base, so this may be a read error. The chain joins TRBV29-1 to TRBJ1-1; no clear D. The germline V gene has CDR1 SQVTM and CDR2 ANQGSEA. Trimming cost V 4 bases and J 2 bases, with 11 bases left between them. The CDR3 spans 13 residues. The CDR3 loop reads CSVVQDPNTEAFF. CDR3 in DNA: TGCAGCGTTGTGCAGGACCCAAACACTGAAGCTTTCTTT.

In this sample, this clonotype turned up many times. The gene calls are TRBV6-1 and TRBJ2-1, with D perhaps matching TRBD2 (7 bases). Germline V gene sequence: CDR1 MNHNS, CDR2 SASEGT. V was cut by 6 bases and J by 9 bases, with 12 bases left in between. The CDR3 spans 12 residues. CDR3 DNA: TGTGCCAGCAGCTACGGGGGGCGTGAGCAGTTCTTC. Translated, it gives CASSYGGREQFF.

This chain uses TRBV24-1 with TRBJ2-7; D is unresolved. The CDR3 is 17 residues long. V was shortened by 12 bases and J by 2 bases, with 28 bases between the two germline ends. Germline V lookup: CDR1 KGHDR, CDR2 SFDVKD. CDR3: CAATNPPRLRKPYEQYF. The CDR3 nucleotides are TGTGCCGCCACCAACCCCCCGCGGCTACGAAAACCCTACGAGCAGTACTTC.

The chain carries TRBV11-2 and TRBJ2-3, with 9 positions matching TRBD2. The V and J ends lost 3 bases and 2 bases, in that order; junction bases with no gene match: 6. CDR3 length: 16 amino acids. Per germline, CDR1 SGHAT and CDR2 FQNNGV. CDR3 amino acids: CASSFRGGDPTDTQYF. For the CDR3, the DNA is TGTGCCAGCAGCTTTCGCGGGGGGGACCCCACAGATACGCAGTATTTT.

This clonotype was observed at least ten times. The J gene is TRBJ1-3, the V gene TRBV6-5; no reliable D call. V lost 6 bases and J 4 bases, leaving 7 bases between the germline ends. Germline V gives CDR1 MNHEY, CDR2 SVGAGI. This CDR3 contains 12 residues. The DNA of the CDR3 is TGTGCCAGCAGATCACAGGGAAACACCATATATTTT. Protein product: CASRSQGNTIYF.

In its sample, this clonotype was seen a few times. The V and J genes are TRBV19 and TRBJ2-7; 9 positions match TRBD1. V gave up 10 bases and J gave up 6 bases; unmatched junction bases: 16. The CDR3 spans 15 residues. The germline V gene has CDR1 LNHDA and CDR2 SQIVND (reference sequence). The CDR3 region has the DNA TGTGCCACCTCCAGGACCGGGACAGGGTTCAGCGAGCAGTACTTC. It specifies CATSRTGTGFSEQYF. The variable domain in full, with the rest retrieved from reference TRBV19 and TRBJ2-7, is DGGITQSPKYLFRKEGQNVTLSCEQNLNHDAMYWYRQDPGQGLRLIYYSQIVNDFQKGDIAEGYSVSREKKESFPLTVTSAQKNPTAFYLCATSRTGTGFSEQYFGPGTRLTVT.

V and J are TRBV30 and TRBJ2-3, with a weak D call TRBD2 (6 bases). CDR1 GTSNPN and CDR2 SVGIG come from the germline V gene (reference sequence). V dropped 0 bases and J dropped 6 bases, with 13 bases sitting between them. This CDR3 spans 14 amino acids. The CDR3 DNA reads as TGTGCCTGGAGTGTGCTTGCGGGGACCGATACGCAGTATTTT. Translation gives CAWSVLAGTDTQYF.

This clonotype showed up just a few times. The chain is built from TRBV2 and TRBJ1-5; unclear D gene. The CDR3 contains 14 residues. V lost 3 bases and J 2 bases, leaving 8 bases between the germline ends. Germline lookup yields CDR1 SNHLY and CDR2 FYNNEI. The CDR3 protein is CASSDTWGNQPQHF. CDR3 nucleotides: TGTGCCAGCAGTGACACCTGGGGCAATCAGCCCCAGCATTTT.

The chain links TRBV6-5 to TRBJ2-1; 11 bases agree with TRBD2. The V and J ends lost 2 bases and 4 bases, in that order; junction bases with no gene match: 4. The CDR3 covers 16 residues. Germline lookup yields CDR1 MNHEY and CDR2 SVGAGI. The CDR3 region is CASSYTPSGGYNEQFF. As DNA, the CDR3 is TGTGCCAGCAGTTACACCCCTAGCGGGGGGTACAATGAGCAGTTCTTC.

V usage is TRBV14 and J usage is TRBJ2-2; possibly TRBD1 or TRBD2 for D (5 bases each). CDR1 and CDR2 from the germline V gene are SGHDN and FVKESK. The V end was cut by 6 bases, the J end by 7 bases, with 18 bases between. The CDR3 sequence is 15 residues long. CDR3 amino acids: CASSQTGTPIGELFF. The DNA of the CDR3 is TGTGCCAGCAGTCAAACCGGGACCCCCATCGGGGAGCTGTTTTTT.

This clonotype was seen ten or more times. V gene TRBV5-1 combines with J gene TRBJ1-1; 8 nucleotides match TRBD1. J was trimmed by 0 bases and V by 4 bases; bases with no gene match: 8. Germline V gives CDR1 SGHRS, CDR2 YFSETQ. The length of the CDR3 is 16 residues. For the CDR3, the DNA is TGCGCCAGCAGCCCACAGGGGGGGAATATGAACACTGAAGCTTTCTTT. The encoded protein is CASSPQGGNMNTEAFF. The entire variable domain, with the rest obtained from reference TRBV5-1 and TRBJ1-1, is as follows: KAGVTQTPRYLIKTRGQQVTLSCSPISGHRSVSWYQQTPGQGLQFLFEYFSETQRNKGNFPGRFSGRQFSNSRSEMNVSTLELGDSALYLCASSPQGGNMNTEAFFGQGTRLTVV.

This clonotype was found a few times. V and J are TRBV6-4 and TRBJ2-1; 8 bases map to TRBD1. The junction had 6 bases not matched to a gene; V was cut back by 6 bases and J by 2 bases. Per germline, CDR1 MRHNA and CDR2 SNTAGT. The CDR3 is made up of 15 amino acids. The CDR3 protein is CASSEQGEAYNEQFF. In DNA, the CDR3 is TGTGCCAGCAGCGAACAGGGGGAAGCCTACAATGAGCAGTTCTTC.

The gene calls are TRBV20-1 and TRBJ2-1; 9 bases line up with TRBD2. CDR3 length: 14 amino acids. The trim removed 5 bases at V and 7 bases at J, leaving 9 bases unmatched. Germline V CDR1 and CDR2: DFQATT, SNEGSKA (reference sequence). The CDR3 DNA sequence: TGCAGTGCTGTTCCGGCGGGGGGGCCGAATGAGCAGTTCTTC. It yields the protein CSAVPAGGPNEQFF.

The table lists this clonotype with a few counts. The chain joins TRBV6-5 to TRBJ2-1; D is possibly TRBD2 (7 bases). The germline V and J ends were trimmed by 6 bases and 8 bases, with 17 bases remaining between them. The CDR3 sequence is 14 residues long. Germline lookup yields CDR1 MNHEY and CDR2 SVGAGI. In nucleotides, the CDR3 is TGTGCCAGCAGCCCGAGGGGGGGATTCGATGAGCAGTTCTTC. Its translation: CASSPRGGFDEQFF.

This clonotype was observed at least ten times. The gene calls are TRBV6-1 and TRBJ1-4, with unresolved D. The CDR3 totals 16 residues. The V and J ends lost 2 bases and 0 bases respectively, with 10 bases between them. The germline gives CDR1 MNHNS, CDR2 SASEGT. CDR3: CASSEPGGTTNEKLFF. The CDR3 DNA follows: TGTGCCAGCAGTGAACCCGGAGGGACAACTAATGAAAAACTGTTTTTT.